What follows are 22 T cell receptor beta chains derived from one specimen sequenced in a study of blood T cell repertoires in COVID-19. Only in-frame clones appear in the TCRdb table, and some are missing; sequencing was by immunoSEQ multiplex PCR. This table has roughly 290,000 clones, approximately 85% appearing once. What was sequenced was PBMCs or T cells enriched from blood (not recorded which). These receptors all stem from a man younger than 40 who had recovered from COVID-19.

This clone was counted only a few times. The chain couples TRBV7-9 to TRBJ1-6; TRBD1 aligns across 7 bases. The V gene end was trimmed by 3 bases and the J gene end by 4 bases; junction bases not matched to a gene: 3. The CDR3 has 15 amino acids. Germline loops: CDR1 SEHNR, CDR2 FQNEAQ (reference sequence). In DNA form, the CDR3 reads TGTGCCAGCAGCTTGACAGGGCGTTATAATTCACCCCTCCACTTT. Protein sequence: CASSLTGRYNSPLHF.

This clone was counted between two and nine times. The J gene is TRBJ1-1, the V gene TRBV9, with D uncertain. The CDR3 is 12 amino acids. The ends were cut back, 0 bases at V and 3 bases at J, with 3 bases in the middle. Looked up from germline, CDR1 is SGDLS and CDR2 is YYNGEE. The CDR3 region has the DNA TGTGCCAGCAGCGTAGCGGACACTGAAGCTTTCTTT. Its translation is CASSVADTEAFF. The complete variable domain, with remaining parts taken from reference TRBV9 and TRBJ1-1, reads DSGVTQTPKHLITATGQRVTLRCSPRSGDLSVYWYQQSLDQGLQFLIQYYNGEERAKGNILERFSAQQFPDLHSELNLSSLELGDSALYFCASSVADTEAFFGQGTRLTVV.

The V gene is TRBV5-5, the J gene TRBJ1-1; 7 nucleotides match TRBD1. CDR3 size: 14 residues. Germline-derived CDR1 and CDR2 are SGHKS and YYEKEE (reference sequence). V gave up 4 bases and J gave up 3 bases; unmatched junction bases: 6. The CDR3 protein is CASSTGQLHTEAFF. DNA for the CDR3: TGTGCCAGCAGCACGGGACAGTTACACACTGAAGCTTTCTTT.

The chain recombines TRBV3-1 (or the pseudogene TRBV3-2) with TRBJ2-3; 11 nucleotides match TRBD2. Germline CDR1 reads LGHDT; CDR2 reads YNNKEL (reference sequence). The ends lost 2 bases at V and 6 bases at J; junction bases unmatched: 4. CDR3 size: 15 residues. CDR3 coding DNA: TGTGCCAGCAGCCAATTTAGCGGGGGGGCCGATACGCAGTATTTT. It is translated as CASSQFSGGADTQYF.

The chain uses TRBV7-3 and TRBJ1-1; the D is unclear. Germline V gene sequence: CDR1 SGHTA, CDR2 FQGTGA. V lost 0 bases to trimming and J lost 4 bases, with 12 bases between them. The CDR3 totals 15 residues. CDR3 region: CASSLTPGEGTEAFF. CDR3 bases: TGTGCCAGCAGCTTAACCCCTGGGGAGGGCACTGAAGCTTTCTTT.

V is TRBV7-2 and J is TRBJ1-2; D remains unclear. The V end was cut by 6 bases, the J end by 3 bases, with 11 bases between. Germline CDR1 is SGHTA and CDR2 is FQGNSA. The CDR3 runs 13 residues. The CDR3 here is CASRPAIDYGYTF. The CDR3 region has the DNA TGTGCCAGCAGACCTGCAATAGACTATGGCTACACCTTC.

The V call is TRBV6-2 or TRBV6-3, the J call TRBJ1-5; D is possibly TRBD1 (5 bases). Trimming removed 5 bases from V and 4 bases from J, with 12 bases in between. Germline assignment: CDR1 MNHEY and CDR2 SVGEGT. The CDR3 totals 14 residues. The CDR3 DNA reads TGTGCCAGCAGTCGGACATGGGAAAATCAGCCCCAGCATTTT. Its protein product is CASSRTWENQPQHF.

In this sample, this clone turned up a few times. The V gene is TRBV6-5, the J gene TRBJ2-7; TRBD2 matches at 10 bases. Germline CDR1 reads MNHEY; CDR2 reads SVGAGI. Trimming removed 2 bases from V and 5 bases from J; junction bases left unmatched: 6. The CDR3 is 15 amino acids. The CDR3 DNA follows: TGTGCCAGCAGTTACAAAACTAGCGGGGTACACGAGCAGTACTTC. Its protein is CASSYKTSGVHEQYF.

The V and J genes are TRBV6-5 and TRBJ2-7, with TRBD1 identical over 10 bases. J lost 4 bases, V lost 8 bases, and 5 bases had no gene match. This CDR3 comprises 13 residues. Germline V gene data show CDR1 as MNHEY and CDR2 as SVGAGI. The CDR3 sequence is CASRGQGRYEQYF. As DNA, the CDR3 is TGTGCCAGCCGGGGACAGGGGCGATACGAGCAGTACTTC.

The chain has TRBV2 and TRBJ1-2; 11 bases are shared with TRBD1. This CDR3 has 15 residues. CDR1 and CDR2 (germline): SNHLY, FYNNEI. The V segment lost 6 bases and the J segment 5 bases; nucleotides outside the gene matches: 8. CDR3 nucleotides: TGTGCCAGCAGGGGAGGACAGGGGGCGAGGTATGGCTACACCTTC. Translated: CASRGGQGARYGYTF.

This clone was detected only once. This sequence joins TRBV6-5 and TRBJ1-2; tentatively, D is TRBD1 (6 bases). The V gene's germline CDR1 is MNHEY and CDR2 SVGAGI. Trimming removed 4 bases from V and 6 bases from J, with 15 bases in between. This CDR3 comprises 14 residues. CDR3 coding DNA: TGTGCCAGCAGTTTTGGACAGACGAAGGATGGCTACACCTTC. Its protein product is CASSFGQTKDGYTF.

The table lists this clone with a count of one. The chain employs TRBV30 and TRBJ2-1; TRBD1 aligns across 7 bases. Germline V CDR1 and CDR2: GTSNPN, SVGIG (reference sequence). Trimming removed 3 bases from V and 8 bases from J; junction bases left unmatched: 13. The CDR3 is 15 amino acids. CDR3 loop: CAWSSTGIPGDEQFF. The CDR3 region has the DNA TGTGCCTGGAGCTCGACAGGGATACCTGGGGATGAGCAGTTCTTC.

The CDR3 reads CAWSEGGRVLNQPQHF. The CDR3 coding sequence is TGTGCCTGGAGCGAGGGTGGTAGGGTATTAAATCAGCCCCAGCATTTT. J is TRBJ1-5 and V is TRBV30, with D unresolved. The CDR3 length is 16 residues. The germline gives CDR1 GTSNPN, CDR2 SVGIG (reference sequence). V was cut by 3 bases and J by 4 bases, with 19 bases left in between.

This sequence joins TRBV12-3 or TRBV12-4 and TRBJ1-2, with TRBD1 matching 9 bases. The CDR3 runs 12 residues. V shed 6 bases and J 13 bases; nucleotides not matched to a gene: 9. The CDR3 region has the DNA TGTGCCAGCAGGATAGCAACAGGGGGCCCCACCTTC. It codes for CASRIATGGPTF.

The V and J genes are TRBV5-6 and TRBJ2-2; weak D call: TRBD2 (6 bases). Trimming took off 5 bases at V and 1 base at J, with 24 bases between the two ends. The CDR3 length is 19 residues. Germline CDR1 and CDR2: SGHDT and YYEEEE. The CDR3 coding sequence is TGTGCCAGCAGACCCGGCGGGGTTAGGTTACGAATGAACACCGGGGAGCTGTTTTTT. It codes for CASRPGGVRLRMNTGELFF.

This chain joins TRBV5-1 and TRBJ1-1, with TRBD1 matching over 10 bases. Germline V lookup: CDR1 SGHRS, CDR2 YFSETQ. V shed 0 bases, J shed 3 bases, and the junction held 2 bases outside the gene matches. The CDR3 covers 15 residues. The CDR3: CASSLVGTGDTEAFF. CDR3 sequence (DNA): TGCGCCAGCAGCTTGGTAGGGACAGGGGACACTGAAGCTTTCTTT.

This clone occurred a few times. The CDR3 DNA follows: TGTGCCAGTAGTATTCAGGGGGGCACTGAAGCTTTCTTT. Translating it yields CASSIQGGTEAFF. V usage is TRBV19 and J usage is TRBJ1-1; 7 bases line up with TRBD1. The germline V gene has CDR1 LNHDA and CDR2 SQIVND (reference sequence). The V and J ends lost 3 bases and 4 bases, in that order; junction bases with no gene match: 2. CDR3 length equals 13 residues.

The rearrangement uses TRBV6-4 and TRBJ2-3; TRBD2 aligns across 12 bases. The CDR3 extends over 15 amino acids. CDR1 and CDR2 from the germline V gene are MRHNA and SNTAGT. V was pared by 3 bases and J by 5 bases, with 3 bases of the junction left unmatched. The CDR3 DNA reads TGTGCCAGCAGTGAACTAGCGGGGGGCGGAGATACGCAGTATTTT. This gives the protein CASSELAGGGDTQYF.

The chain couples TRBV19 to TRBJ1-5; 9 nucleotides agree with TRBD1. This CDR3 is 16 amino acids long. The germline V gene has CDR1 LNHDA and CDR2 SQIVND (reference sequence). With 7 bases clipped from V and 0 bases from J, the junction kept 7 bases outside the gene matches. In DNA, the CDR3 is TGTGCCAGTACCACATACAGGGGGCCTAGCAATCAGCCCCAGCATTTT. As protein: CASTTYRGPSNQPQHF.

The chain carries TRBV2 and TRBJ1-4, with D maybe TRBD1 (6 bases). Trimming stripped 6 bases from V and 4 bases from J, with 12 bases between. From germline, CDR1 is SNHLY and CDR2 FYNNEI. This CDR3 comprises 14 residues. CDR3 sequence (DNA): TGTGCCAGCAGCCCCAGGGGAAATAATGAAAAACTGTTTTTT. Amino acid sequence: CASSPRGNNEKLFF.

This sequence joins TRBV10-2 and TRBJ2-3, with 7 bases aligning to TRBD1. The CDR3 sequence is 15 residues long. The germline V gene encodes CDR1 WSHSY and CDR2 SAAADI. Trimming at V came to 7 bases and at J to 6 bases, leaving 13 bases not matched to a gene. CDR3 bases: TGCGCCAGCAACCTCGGGACAGTCTACCGCGATACGCAGTATTTT. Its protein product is CASNLGTVYRDTQYF.

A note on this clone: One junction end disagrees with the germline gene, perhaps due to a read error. Here the CDR3 reads CASSQWGTEDSIF. DNA for the CDR3: TGTGCCAGCAGCCAATGGGGGACAGAAGATTCGATATTC. The chain couples TRBV4-2 to TRBJ2-7; 7 bases line up with TRBD1. Germline V CDR1 and CDR2: LGHNA, YNFKEQ. The CDR3 spans 13 residues.